This TCR beta chain derives from a study of long-term antiretroviral therapy in people with HIV. This was the immunoSEQ v3.0 assay at survey level. Profiled with immunoSEQ multiplex PCR; TCRdb holds only in-frame clones, not every one. Of about 22,000 clones in the sample, 84% are singletons; the top ten hold approximately 20%. The sequenced sample was unsorted PBMCs, obtained 0.1 years before starting antiretroviral therapy. The receptor was derived from a young man with HIV.

The CDR3 DNA is TGCGCCAGCAGCTTCGGGACAGGGGCGAACACCGGGGAGCTGTTTTTT. It translates to CASSFGTGANTGELFF. V usage is TRBV5-1 and J usage is TRBJ2-2; 10 positions agree with TRBD1. J gave up 0 bases and V 2 bases, and 1 base lay outside the gene matches. The CDR3 runs to 16 residues. Germline V gene data show CDR1 as SGHRS and CDR2 as YFSETQ.